One and the same sample provided the 28 T cell receptor beta chains below, sequenced in a study of early T cells in non-severe SARS-CoV-2 infection. Each CDR3 protein gets one entry after TCRdb re-called the 5' RACE reads with MiXCR. The data show some 80,000 distinct CDR3 sequences, about 5% seen once. Sequenced material: whole blood, taken at baseline. The receptors stem from an adult who was a healthcare worker with PCR-confirmed SARS-CoV-2 infection or an uninfected control (not recorded which).

This clonotype was observed many times. This chain uses TRBV7-3 with TRBJ1-1; possibly TRBD1 for D (5 bases). V lost 3 bases, J lost 4 bases, and 15 bases lay in between. From germline, CDR1 is SGHTA and CDR2 FQGTGA. The CDR3 spans 15 residues. CDR3 protein: CASSFDPGRGTEAFF. For the CDR3, the DNA is TGTGCCAGCAGCTTCGATCCGGGAAGGGGCACTGAAGCTTTCTTT.

This clonotype was seen at least ten times. V gene TRBV6-1 combines with J gene TRBJ2-7; D is possibly TRBD1 or TRBD2 (5 bases each). This CDR3 has 15 amino acids. The germline V gene encodes CDR1 MNHNS and CDR2 SASEGT. The V and J ends lost 6 bases and 0 bases respectively, with 15 bases between them. CDR3 protein: CASRLLGPSSYEQYF. The DNA for the CDR3 is TGTGCCAGCAGGCTGCTGGGACCCAGCTCCTACGAGCAGTACTTC.

A few counts support this clonotype. The chain is built from TRBV27 and TRBJ1-2, with D uncertain. Between the trimmed V and J ends, which lost 5 bases and 4 bases, there was a span of 11 bases. CDR1 and CDR2 (germline): MNHEY, SMNVEV (reference sequence). The CDR3 runs 13 residues. CDR3 in DNA: TGTGCCAGCAGTCTGAGAAGAGGCTATGGCTACACCTTC. Its protein is CASSLRRGYGYTF.

The chain combines TRBV7-2 with TRBJ2-7; D ambiguous. Trimming pared 3 bases from V and 1 base from J, leaving 7 bases between. The CDR3 extends over 13 amino acids. Germline assignment: CDR1 SGHTA and CDR2 FQGNSA. CDR3 nucleotide sequence: TGTGCCAGCAGCTTGGGCCTTTCCTACGAGCAGTACTTC. It encodes CASSLGLSYEQYF.

V and J are TRBV5-5 and TRBJ1-2; D is undetermined. V was shortened by 4 bases and J by 0 bases, with 22 bases between the two germline ends. Germline assignment: CDR1 SGHKS and CDR2 YYEKEE (reference sequence). CDR3 length equals 18 residues. The CDR3 DNA reads as TGTGCCAGCAGCCCGTTGGGAGGGCCAGCCGGGGCTAACTATGGCTACACCTTC. Protein product: CASSPLGGPAGANYGYTF.

The chain combines TRBV5-1 with TRBJ2-2; no clear D gene. V was clipped by 2 bases and J by 1 base, with 3 bases between them. Germline CDR1 SGHRS, CDR2 YFSETQ. There are 13 residues in the CDR3. CDR3 amino acids: CASSLLNTGELFF. Here the CDR3 DNA reads TGCGCCAGCAGCTTATTGAACACCGGGGAGCTGTTTTTT.

This clonotype was counted many times. This sequence joins TRBV9 and TRBJ2-5; 7 nucleotides line up with TRBD2. The CDR3 consists of 16 residues. Germline CDR1 and CDR2: SGDLS and YYNGEE. V lost 0 bases and J lost 5; bases outside the gene matches: 10. The CDR3 region is CASSVEGSGPRETQYF. Written as DNA, the CDR3 is TGTGCCAGCAGCGTAGAAGGTAGCGGGCCCCGGGAGACCCAGTACTTC.

J is TRBJ1-6 and V is TRBV7-6, with D unclear. V shed 1 base and J shed 8 bases, with 12 bases lying between them. This CDR3 is built from 15 residues. Germline V gene lookup returns CDR1 SGHVS and CDR2 FNYEAQ. DNA of the CDR3: TGTGCCAGCAGCTTAGTGTTCCATGGTGATTCACCCCTCCACTTT. Amino acid sequence: CASSLVFHGDSPLHF.

The sample holds many counts of this clonotype. The chain is built from TRBV7-8 and TRBJ2-5; 7 nucleotides agree with TRBD1. CDR1 and CDR2 from the germline V gene are SGHVS and FQNEAQ. The CDR3 runs to 17 residues. The V segment lost 0 bases and the J segment 2 bases; nucleotides outside the gene matches: 9. The CDR3 loop reads CASSLATGSVPQETQYF. For the CDR3, the DNA is TGTGCCAGCAGCTTAGCGACAGGGAGTGTACCACAAGAGACCCAGTACTTC.

This clonotype was picked up many times. The chain carries TRBV6-6 and TRBJ2-7; 9 nucleotides agree with TRBD1. This CDR3 spans 14 amino acids. The junction had 5 bases not matched to a gene; V was cut back by 2 bases and J by 6 bases. Germline V gene lookup returns CDR1 MNHNY and CDR2 SVGAGI (reference sequence). The chain's CDR3 is CASSYAGTGSEQYF. CDR3 nucleotides: TGTGCCAGCAGTTACGCAGGGACAGGGAGCGAGCAGTACTTC.

This clonotype has ten or more counts. This chain connects TRBV28 to TRBJ2-3, with TRBD1 as a possible D gene (5 bases). This CDR3 has 12 amino acids. Germline V gene lookup returns CDR1 MDHEN and CDR2 SYDVKM. The V gene lost 5 bases and the J gene lost 10 bases, with 13 bases spanning the gap. Written as DNA, the CDR3 is TGTGCCAGCAGTAACCGACAGTCGGCGCAGTATTTT. Its translation is CASSNRQSAQYF.

This clonotype has at least ten counts. The chain joins TRBV28 to TRBJ1-1; unclear D gene. The germline V gene has CDR1 MDHEN and CDR2 SYDVKM. This CDR3 spans 16 amino acids. The germline V and J ends were trimmed by 1 base and 1 base, with 13 bases remaining between them. CDR3 in amino acids: CASSLLGLAGNTEAFF. CDR3 DNA sequence: TGTGCCAGCAGTTTATTAGGTCTCGCGGGGAACACTGAAGCTTTCTTT.

This clonotype occurred a few times. This chain uses TRBV4-2 with TRBJ2-2, with D hard to call. V was cut by 4 bases and J by 0 bases, with 12 bases left in between. Germline values: CDR1 LGHNA, CDR2 YNFKEQ. The CDR3 runs 16 residues. This chain's CDR3 is CASSRDGTSNTGELFF. DNA for the CDR3: TGTGCCAGCAGCCGTGATGGCACTTCGAACACCGGGGAGCTGTTTTTT.

This clonotype has ten or more counts. The chain employs TRBV4-2 and TRBJ2-1, with D unclear. The CDR3 is 13 amino acids. V dropped 6 bases and J dropped 3 bases, with 9 bases sitting between them. Germline V gene lookup returns CDR1 LGHNA and CDR2 YNFKEQ. This chain's CDR3 is CASRLDFYNEQFF. As DNA, the CDR3 is TGTGCCAGCAGACTCGACTTCTACAATGAGCAGTTCTTC.

This clonotype was seen at least ten times. The J gene is TRBJ2-1, the V gene TRBV27, with 15 positions matching TRBD2. V lost 3 bases, J lost 8 bases, and 2 bases stayed unmatched. Germline CDR1 and CDR2: MNHEY and SMNVEV (reference sequence). The CDR3 extends over 15 amino acids. The CDR3 bases are TGTGCCAGCAGTTTGGGACTAGCGGGAGGCCATGAGCAGTTCTTC. It encodes CASSLGLAGGHEQFF.

This clonotype was picked up many times. The rearrangement uses TRBV28 and TRBJ2-7; 10 bases match TRBD1. The V segment lost 8 bases and the J segment 3 bases; nucleotides outside the gene matches: 7. This CDR3 has 14 residues. Germline V gene data show CDR1 as MDHEN and CDR2 as SYDVKM. The CDR3 region has the DNA TGTGCCAGCCGGCGGACAGGGGGAGACTACGAGCAGTACTTC. It is translated as CASRRTGGDYEQYF.

This clonotype was counted at least ten times. This chain connects TRBV6-6 to TRBJ2-1; possibly TRBD1 or TRBD2 for D (5 bases each). Germline values: CDR1 MNHNY, CDR2 SVGAGI (reference sequence). There are 16 residues in the CDR3. Between the trimmed V and J ends, which lost 1 base and 7 bases, there was a span of 17 bases. The CDR3 here is CASSYLPGPPRNEQFF. In nucleotides, the CDR3 is TGTGCCAGCAGTTACTTACCGGGACCCCCGAGGAATGAGCAGTTCTTC.

There are many counts of this clonotype. The J gene is TRBJ1-2, the V gene TRBV5-6; the D gene is possibly TRBD1 (5 bases). The germline V gene encodes CDR1 SGHDT and CDR2 YYEEEE. Trimming removed 3 bases from V and 6 bases from J, with 12 bases in between. The CDR3 is 13 residues long. The CDR3 here is CASSSIMGDGYTF. CDR3 bases: TGTGCCAGCAGCTCCATCATGGGGGATGGCTACACCTTC.

This clonotype was counted at least ten times. The chain carries TRBV7-9 and TRBJ2-1; TRBD2 is a possible D gene (6 bases). Germline assignment: CDR1 SEHNR and CDR2 FQNEAQ (reference sequence). This CDR3 has 16 residues. The V gene lost 3 bases and the J gene lost 0 bases, with 12 bases spanning the gap. The CDR3 reads CASSFGRDSSYNEQFF. In DNA form, the CDR3 reads TGTGCCAGCAGCTTTGGGCGGGATTCCTCCTACAATGAGCAGTTCTTC.

This clonotype has ten or more counts. The genes are TRBV5-1 and TRBJ2-1, with 13 nucleotides matching TRBD2. The V and J ends lost 3 bases and 2 bases, in that order; junction bases with no gene match: 8. The germline CDR1 and CDR2 sequences are SGHRS and YFSETQ. This CDR3 comprises 18 residues. CDR3 loop: CASSSGLAGQGPYNEQFF. As DNA, the CDR3 is TGCGCCAGCAGCTCGGGACTAGCGGGACAAGGACCCTACAATGAGCAGTTCTTC.

This clonotype was recorded many times. The chain is built from TRBV28 and TRBJ2-7, with TRBD2 identical over 14 bases. J was trimmed by 7 bases and V by 4 bases; bases with no gene match: 9. The germline gives CDR1 MDHEN, CDR2 SYDVKM. The CDR3 runs 16 residues. In DNA form, the CDR3 reads TGTGCCAGCAGTTCGTGGACTAGCGGGGGGAATGGGGAGCAGTACTTC. Protein: CASSSWTSGGNGEQYF.

V gene TRBV7-2 combines with J gene TRBJ2-3; D possibly corresponds to TRBD2 (5 bases). CDR3 length: 14 residues. The ends were cut back, 0 bases at V and 4 bases at J, with 8 bases in the middle. Germline V gives CDR1 SGHTA, CDR2 FQGNSA. CDR3 nucleotides: TGTGCCAGCAGCTTAGCGCCGAGGGCAGATACGCAGTATTTT. Translation: CASSLAPRADTQYF.

The chain links TRBV29-1 to TRBJ2-3, with TRBD2 matching 11 bases. The CDR3 is 15 amino acids. CDR1 is SQVTM and CDR2 is ANQGSEA in the germline V gene. The V and J ends lost 4 bases and 5 bases, in that order; junction bases with no gene match: 8. The CDR3 nucleotides read TGCAGCGTTGCAGGGCTAGCGGGAGGACGAGATACGCAGTATTTT. It translates to CSVAGLAGGRDTQYF.

The V gene is TRBV30, the J gene TRBJ1-3; D call uncertain. From germline, CDR1 is GTSNPN and CDR2 SVGIG (reference sequence). The CDR3 consists of 14 residues. Trimming left V 6 bases short and J 0 bases short, with 12 bases between. CDR3 protein: CACPGSHSGNTIYF. The CDR3, as DNA: TGTGCCTGCCCCGGGAGCCACTCTGGAAACACCATATATTTT.

Ten or more counts support this clonotype. V gene TRBV11-2 combines with J gene TRBJ2-1; no definite D call. CDR1 and CDR2 (germline): SGHAT, FQNNGV. V lost 2 bases, J lost 3 bases, and 8 bases lay in between. The CDR3 has 14 residues. CDR3 protein: CASSLRRDYNEQFF. Here the CDR3 DNA reads TGTGCCAGCAGCTTACGAAGGGACTACAATGAGCAGTTCTTC.

This clonotype was observed at least ten times. V gene TRBV6-1 combines with J gene TRBJ2-7; 15 nucleotides match TRBD2. V lost 11 bases and J lost 7; bases outside the gene matches: 3. Germline V gene data show CDR1 as MNHNS and CDR2 as SASEGT. CDR3 length: 12 residues. Written as DNA, the CDR3 is TGTGCCGGGGGACTAGCGGGAGGTGAGCAGTACTTC. Amino acids: CAGGLAGGEQYF.

This clonotype has at least ten counts. This rearrangement joins TRBV21-1 to TRBJ1-1; the listed D gene, TRBD1, was not tested against the DNA. TRBV21-1 is labeled a pseudogene. The CDR3 runs to 17 residues. The CDR3 DNA reads TGTGCCAGCAGCAAAACTCCGACAGGATCATTTGACACTGAAGCTTTCTTT. It encodes CASSKTPTGSFDTEAFF.

This clonotype was seen many times. The CDR3 loop is CASSPILQGGYGYTF. The CDR3 DNA sequence: TGTGCCAGCAGCCCAATCCTACAGGGCGGCTATGGCTACACCTTC. The rearrangement links TRBV11-2 to TRBJ1-2; D might be TRBD1 (6 bases). V was clipped by 5 bases and J by 4 bases, with 17 bases between them. Per the germline V gene, CDR1 is SGHAT and CDR2 is FQNNGV. The CDR3 extends over 15 amino acids.